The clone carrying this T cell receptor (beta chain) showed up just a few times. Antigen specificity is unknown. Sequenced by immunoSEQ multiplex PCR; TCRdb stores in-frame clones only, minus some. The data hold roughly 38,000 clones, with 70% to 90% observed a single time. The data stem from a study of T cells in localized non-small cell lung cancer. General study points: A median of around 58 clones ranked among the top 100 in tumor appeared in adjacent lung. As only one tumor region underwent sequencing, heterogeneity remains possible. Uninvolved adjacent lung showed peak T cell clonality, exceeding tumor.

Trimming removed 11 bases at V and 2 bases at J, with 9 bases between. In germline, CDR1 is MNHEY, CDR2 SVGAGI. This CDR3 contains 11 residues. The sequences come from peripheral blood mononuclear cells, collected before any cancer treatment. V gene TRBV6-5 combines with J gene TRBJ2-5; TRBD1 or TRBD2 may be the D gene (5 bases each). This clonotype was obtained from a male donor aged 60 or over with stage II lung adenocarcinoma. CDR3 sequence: CAPGTQETQYF. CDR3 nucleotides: TGTGCCCCGGGGACGCAAGAGACCCAGTACTTC.